These T cell receptor beta chains were read from a single sample in a study of T cells in narcolepsy. The method was immunoSEQ multiplex PCR; TCRdb's version includes in-frame clones alone and lacks a portion of them. This sample has under 40,000 clones; roughly three quarters occur once, and the top ten carry around 0.96%. Source material: CD45RA- memory CD4+ T cells from PBMCs. The source of these receptors is a human donor with narcolepsy. CDR3s include the opening cysteine and the closing phenylalanine or tryptophan. A D gene is named only where the DNA matches it firmly. Clone size is stated in some rows and not others, as once, few, many or a class when expanded.

clone_size j_call d_call v_call cdr3_nt cdr3_aa
NA TRBJ2-7 TRBD1 TRBV5-1 TGCGCCAGCAGCGCCGGGACAGGCCTCTACGAGCAGTACTTC CASSAGTGLYEQYF
NA TRBJ1-2 TRBD1 TRBV4-1 TGCGCCAGCAGCCCTCTCCCGACAGGGATCCATGGCTACACCTTC CASSPLPTGIHGYTF
NA TRBJ2-7 TRBD2 TRBV9 TGTGCCAGCAGCGCAGAATCAGGGACTAGTCGCTCCTACGAGCAGTACTTC CASSAESGTSRSYEQYF
NA TRBJ2-1 NA TRBV5-4 TGTGCCAGCAGCTTGGCTAGAAGTATCTCCAATGAGCAGTTCTTC CASSLARSISNEQFF
NA TRBJ2-1 NA TRBV11-2 TGTGCCAGCAGCCTACCGACCCTGAAGGCCTACAATGAGCAGTTCTTC CASSLPTLKAYNEQFF
NA TRBJ1-3 TRBD1 TRBV5-1 TGCGCCAGCAGCTCCCGAGGAAAGACAGGGGCGAGCTCTGGAAACACCATATATTTT CASSSRGKTGASSGNTIYF
once TRBJ1-2 NA TRBV7-3 TGTGCCAGCAGCCCGGACAGAAACTATGGCTACACCTTC CASSPDRNYGYTF
NA TRBJ2-3 NA TRBV19 TGTGCCAGTAGTCGGGGGGATACGCAGTATTTT CASSRGDTQYF
NA TRBJ2-2 NA TRBV11-1 TGTGCCAGCAGCTTGGACCCGAACACCGGGGAGCTGTTTTTT CASSLDPNTGELFF
NA TRBJ2-5 NA TRBV30 TGTGCCTGCGAAAGGACAGTAAAAGAGACCCAGTACTTC CACERTVKETQYF
NA TRBJ2-1 NA TRBV5-6 TGTGCCAGCAGCTTCCCCCCTCGGGGGACCTCCTACAATGAGCAGTTCTTC CASSFPPRGTSYNEQFF
once TRBJ1-2 TRBD1 TRBV10-3 TGTGCCATCAGTGACAAGGGACAGCGAAGTAACTATGGCTACACCTTC CAISDKGQRSNYGYTF
NA TRBJ1-5 NA TRBV7-2 TGTGCCAGCAGCTTAGCGCGTTTTGGGCAGCCCCAGCATTTT CASSLARFGQPQHF
few TRBJ1-2 NA TRBV5-1 TGCGCCAGCAGCCCCAAATCCAGGGTACTGGGTGGCTACACCTTC CASSPKSRVLGGYTF
NA TRBJ2-7 NA TRBV18 TGTGCCAGCTCACCAACACAGGGAAATCGCGAGCAGTACTTC CASSPTQGNREQYF
NA TRBJ2-3 TRBD2 TRBV30 TGTGCTGGCGAGGCTAGCGGACGCACAGATACGCAGTATTTT CAGEASGRTDTQYF
NA TRBJ1-5 NA TRBV6-5 TGTGCCAGCCGGAGGGACGGAACCAATCAGCCCCAGCATTTT CASRRDGTNQPQHF
NA TRBJ2-2 NA TRBV5-6 TGTGCCAGCAGCTTTTTAGGACTAGGGGGTTCGGCCGGGGAGCTGTTTTTT CASSFLGLGGSAGELFF